These T cell receptor beta chains were read from a single sample in a study of cytomegalovirus exposure and HLA in healthy donors. Clones were sequenced by immunoSEQ multiplex PCR, and TCRdb holds only the in-frame ones, with some missing. The table lists about 74,000 clones, 94% of them singletons. The source material was PBMCs. These receptor sequences come from a woman aged 18-30 years in good health and CMV-seropositive. Both conserved end residues are part of each CDR3. The D gene is left open where the match is weak. Expanded clones get a size class; other rows say once, few or many, or leave the size out.

abundance	v_gene	d_gene	j_gene	CDR3aa	CDR3nt
.	TRBV2	TRBD2	TRBJ2-7	CASSEGSGRAPYEQYF	TGTGCCAGCAGTGAAGGTAGCGGGAGGGCCCCCTACGAGCAGTACTTC
.	TRBV6-1	.	TRBJ2-1	CASSEDFSDNEQFF	TGTGCCAGCAGTGAGGACTTCTCAGACAATGAGCAGTTCTTC
.	TRBV10-3	.	TRBJ2-2	CAISEAETGELFF	TGTGCCATCAGTGAGGCGGAGACCGGGGAGCTGTTTTTT
.	TRBV25-1	.	TRBJ2-7	CASSEEGAGNEQYF	TGTGCCAGCAGTGAGGAGGGGGCAGGGAACGAGCAGTACTTC
.	TRBV9	TRBD2	TRBJ2-1	CASSVFSSVASGGEQFF	TGTGCCAGCAGCGTATTCAGCTCTGTGGCTAGCGGGGGAGAGCAGTTCTTC
once	TRBV2	TRBD1	TRBJ1-2	CATTRDSSLGGGYTF	TGTGCCACTACCCGGGACAGCTCATTGGGGGGTGGCTACACCTTC
.	TRBV19	.	TRBJ2-3	CASRAGATDTQYF	TGTGCCAGTAGGGCGGGGGCCACAGATACGCAGTATTTT
.	TRBV14	.	TRBJ1-6	CASSQGGFGTSPLHF	TGTGCCAGCAGCCAAGGAGGGTTTGGCACGTCACCCCTCCACTTT
.	TRBV5-1	TRBD2	TRBJ2-7	CASSLGAGGREQYF	TGCGCCAGCAGCTTGGGAGCGGGAGGTCGCGAGCAGTACTTC
.	TRBV11-2	TRBD1	TRBJ2-2	CASSPRTTGGELFF	TGTGCCAGCAGCCCTCGGACGACAGGGGGAGAACTGTTTTTT
.	TRBV6-5	.	TRBJ2-6	CASSAELSGANVLTF	TGTGCCAGCAGCGCGGAACTTTCTGGGGCCAACGTCCTGACTTTC
.	TRBV27	TRBD2	TRBJ2-1	CASSFPGLADEQFF	TGTGCCAGCAGTTTTCCGGGACTAGCAGATGAGCAGTTCTTC
once	TRBV28	.	TRBJ1-3	CASGRALGGNTIYF	TGTGCCAGCGGTAGAGCTCTCGGGGGAAACACCATATATTTT
.	TRBV6-6	TRBD2	TRBJ2-7	CASSYLSKRETYEQYF	TGTGCCAGCAGTTACCTCTCCAAGCGGGAGACCTACGAGCAGTACTTC